This record concerns one TCR beta chain sequence. Germline CDR1 and CDR2: LGHDT and YNNKEL (reference sequence). The CDR3 spans 16 residues. Trimming took off 0 bases at V and 4 bases at J, with 15 bases between the two ends. TCRdb re-analysed the RT-PCR reads in MiXCR, keeping a single row per CDR3 protein. The sample has 650,000 to 800,000 distinct CDR3 sequences; 14% are singletons. Source material: memory CD4+ T cells from blood. The genes are TRBV3-1 and TRBJ2-5, with a tentative D call TRBD2 (5 bases). The receptor comes from a female donor in good health, serving as a healthy control. The CDR3 DNA follows: TGTGCCAGCAGCCAAGATGGCCTGGGTGGAGGAGAGACCCAGTACTTC. Amino acid sequence: CASSQDGLGGGETQYF.